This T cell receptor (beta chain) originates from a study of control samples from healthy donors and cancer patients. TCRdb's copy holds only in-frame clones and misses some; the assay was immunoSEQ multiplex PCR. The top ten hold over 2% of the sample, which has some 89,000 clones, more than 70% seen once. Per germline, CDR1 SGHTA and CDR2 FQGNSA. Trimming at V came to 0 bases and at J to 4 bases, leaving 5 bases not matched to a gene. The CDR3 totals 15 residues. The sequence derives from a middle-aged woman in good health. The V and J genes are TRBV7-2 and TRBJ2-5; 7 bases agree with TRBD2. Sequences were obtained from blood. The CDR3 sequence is CASSLAGGKGETQYF. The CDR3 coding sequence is TGTGCCAGCAGCTTAGCGGGGGGGAAGGGAGAGACCCAGTACTTC.